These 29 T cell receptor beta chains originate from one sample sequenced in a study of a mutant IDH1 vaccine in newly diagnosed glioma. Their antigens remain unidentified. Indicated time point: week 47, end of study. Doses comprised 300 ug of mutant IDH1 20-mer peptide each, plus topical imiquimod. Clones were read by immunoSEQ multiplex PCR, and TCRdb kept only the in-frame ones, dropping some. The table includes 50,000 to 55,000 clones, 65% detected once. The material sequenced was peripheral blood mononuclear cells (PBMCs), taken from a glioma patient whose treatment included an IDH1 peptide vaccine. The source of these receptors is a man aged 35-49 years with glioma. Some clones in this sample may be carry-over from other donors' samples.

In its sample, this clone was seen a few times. This CDR3 reads CASSQDQTNYGYTF. CDR3 sequence (DNA): TGCGCCAGCAGCCAAGATCAGACTAACTATGGCTACACCTTC. This chain links TRBV4-1 with TRBJ1-2, with D unclear. The germline V gene encodes CDR1 MGHRA and CDR2 YSYEKL. There are 14 residues in the CDR3. V lost 0 bases, J lost 0 bases, and 5 bases lay in between.

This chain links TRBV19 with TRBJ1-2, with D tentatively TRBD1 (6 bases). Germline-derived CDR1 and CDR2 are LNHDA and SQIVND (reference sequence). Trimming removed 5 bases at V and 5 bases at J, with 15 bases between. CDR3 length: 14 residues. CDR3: CASSSERTAYGYTF. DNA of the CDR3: TGTGCCAGTAGTTCAGAGAGGACAGCATATGGCTACACCTTC.

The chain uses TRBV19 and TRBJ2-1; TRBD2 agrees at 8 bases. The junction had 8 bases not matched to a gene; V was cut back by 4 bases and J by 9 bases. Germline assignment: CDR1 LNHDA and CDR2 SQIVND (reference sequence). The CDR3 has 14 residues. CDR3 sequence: CASSNSGGAVEQFF. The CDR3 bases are TGTGCCAGTAGTAATTCCGGGGGGGCGGTTGAGCAGTTCTTC.

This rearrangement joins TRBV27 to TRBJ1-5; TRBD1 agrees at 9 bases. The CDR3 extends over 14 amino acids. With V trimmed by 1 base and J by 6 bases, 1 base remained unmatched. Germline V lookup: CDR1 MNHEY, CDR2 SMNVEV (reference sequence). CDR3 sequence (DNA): TGTGCCAGCAGTTTATTGGGACAGGGTCAGCCCCAGCATTTT. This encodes CASSLLGQGQPQHF.

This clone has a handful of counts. DNA of the CDR3: TGCGCCAGCAGCCTTGGACACCGCGATGGAAACACCATATATTTT. Translating gives CASSLGHRDGNTIYF. V usage is TRBV5-1 and J usage is TRBJ1-3, with a weak D call TRBD1 (5 bases). The CDR3 totals 15 residues. The germline gives CDR1 SGHRS, CDR2 YFSETQ. Deletions cut 4 bases from V and 3 bases from J, with 14 bases between.

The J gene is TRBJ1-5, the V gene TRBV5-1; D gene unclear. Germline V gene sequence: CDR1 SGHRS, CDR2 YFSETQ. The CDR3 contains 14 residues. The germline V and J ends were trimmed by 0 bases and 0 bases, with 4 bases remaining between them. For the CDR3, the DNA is TGCGCCAGCAGCTTGGTTGCTAGCAATCAGCCCCAGCATTTT. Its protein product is CASSLVASNQPQHF.

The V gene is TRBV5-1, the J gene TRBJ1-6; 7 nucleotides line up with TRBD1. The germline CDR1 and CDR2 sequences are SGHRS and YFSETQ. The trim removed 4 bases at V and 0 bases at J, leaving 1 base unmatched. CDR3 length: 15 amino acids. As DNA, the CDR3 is TGCGCCAGCAGCAGGACAGGCTCCTATAATTCACCCCTCCACTTT. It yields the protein CASSRTGSYNSPLHF.

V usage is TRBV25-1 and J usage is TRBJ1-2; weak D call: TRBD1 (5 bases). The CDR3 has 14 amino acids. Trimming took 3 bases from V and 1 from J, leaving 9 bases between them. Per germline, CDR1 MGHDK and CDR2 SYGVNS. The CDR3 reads CASSDSGRNYGYTF. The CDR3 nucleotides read TGTGCCAGCAGTGATTCAGGGCGTAACTATGGCTACACCTTC.

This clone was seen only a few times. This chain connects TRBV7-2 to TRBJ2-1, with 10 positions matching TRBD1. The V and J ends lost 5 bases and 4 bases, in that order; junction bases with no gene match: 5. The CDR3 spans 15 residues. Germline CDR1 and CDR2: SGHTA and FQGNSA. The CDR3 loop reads CASSRTGGGYNEQFF. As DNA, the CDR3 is TGTGCCAGCAGCCGGACAGGGGGTGGGTACAATGAGCAGTTCTTC.

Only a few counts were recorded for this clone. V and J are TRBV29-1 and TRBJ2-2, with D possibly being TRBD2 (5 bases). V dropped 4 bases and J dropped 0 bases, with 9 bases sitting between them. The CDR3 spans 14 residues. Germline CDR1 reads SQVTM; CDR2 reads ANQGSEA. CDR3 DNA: TGCAGCGTTGCATCTAGCACGAACACCGGGGAGCTGTTTTTT. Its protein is CSVASSTNTGELFF.

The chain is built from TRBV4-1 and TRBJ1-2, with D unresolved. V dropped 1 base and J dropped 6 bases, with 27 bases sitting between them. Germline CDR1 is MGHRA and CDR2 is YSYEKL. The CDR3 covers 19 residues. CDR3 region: CASSQGSWARPGGIDGYTF. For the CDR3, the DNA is TGCGCCAGCAGCCAAGGGTCGTGGGCCCGGCCCGGCGGGATAGATGGCTACACCTTC.

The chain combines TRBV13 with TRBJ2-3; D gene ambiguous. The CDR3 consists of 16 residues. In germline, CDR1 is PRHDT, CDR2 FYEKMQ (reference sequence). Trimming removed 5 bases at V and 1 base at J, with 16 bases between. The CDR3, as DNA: TGTGCCAGCAGCACTCGCTCCCTAAAGGGCACAGATACGCAGTATTTT. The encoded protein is CASSTRSLKGTDTQYF.

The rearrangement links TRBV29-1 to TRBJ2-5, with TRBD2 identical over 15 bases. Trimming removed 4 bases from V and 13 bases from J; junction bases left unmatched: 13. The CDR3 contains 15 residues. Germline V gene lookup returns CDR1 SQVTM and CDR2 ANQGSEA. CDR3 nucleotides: TGCAGCGTTGGGGCTCTCGGGACTAGCGGGGGGTTACGGTACTTC. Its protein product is CSVGALGTSGGLRYF.

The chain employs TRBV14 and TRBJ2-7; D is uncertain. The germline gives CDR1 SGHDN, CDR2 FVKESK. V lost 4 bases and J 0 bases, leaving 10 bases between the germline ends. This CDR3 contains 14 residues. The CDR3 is CASSRTGSSYEQYF. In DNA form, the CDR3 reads TGTGCCAGCAGCCGGACGGGTAGCTCCTACGAGCAGTACTTC. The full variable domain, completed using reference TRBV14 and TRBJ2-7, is EAGVTQFPSHSVIEKGQTVTLRCDPISGHDNLYWYRRVMGKEIKFLLHFVKESKQDESGMPNNRFLAERTGGTYSTLKVQPAELEDSGVYFCASSRTGSSYEQYFGPGTRLTVT.

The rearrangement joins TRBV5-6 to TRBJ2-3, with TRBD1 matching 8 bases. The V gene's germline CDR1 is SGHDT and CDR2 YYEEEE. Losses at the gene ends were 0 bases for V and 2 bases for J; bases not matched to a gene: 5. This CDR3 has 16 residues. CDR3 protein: CASSLGLGQATDTQYF. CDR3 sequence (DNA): TGTGCCAGCAGCTTGGGTTTGGGACAGGCCACAGATACGCAGTATTTT.

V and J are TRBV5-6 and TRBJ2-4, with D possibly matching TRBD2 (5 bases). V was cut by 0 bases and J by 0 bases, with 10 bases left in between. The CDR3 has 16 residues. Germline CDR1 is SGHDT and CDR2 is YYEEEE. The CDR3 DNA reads TGTGCCAGCAGCTTGGTAAGGGAGATAGCCAAAAACATTCAGTACTTC. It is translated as CASSLVREIAKNIQYF.

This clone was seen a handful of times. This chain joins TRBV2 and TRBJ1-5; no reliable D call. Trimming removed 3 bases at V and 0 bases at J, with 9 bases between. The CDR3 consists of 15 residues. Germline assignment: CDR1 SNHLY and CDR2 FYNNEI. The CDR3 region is CASSDPPPSNQPQHF. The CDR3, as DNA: TGTGCCAGCAGTGACCCGCCCCCTAGCAATCAGCCCCAGCATTTT. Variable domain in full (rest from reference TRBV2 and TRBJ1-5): EPEVTQTPSHQVTQMGQEVILRCVPISNHLYFYWYRQILGQKVEFLVSFYNNEISEKSEIFDDQFSVERPDGSNFTLKIRSTKLEDSAMYFCASSDPPPSNQPQHFGDGTRLSIL.

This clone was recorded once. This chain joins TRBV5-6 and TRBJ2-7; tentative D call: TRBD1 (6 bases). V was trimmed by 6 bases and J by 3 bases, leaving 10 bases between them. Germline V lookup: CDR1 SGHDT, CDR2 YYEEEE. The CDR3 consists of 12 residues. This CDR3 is CASTSQGYEQYF. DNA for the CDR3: TGTGCCAGCACCTCACAGGGCTACGAGCAGTACTTC.

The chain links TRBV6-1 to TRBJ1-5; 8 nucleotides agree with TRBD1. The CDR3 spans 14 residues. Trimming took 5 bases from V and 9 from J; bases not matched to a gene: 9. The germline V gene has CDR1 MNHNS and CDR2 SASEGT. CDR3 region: CASSQGAILRPQHF. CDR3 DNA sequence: TGTGCCAGCAGTCAGGGGGCTATTTTGCGGCCCCAGCATTTT.

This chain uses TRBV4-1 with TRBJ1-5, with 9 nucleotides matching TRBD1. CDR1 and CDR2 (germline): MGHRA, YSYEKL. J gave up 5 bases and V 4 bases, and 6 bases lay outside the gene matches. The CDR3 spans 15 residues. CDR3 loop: CASSLRQGVDQPQHF. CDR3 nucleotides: TGCGCCAGCAGCCTAAGACAGGGGGTTGATCAGCCCCAGCATTTT.

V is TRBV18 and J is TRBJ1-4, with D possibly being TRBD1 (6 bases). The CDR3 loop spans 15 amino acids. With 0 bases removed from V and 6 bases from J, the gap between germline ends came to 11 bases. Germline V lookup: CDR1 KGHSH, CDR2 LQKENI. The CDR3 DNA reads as TGTGCCAGCTCACCACCAGGGGGGGAAGATGAAAAACTGTTTTTT. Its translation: CASSPPGGEDEKLFF.

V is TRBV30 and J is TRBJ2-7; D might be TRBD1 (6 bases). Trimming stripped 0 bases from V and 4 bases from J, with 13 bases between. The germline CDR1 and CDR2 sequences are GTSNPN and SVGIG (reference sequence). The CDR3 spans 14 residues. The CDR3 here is CAWSVAQGAYEQYF. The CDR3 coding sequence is TGTGCCTGGAGTGTAGCACAGGGCGCTTACGAGCAGTACTTC.

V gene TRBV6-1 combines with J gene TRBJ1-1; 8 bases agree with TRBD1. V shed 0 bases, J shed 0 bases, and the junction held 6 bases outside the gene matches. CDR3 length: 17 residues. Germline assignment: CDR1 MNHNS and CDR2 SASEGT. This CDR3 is CASSEAIGQGLNTEAFF. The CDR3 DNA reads TGTGCCAGCAGTGAAGCAATCGGACAGGGCTTGAACACTGAAGCTTTCTTT.

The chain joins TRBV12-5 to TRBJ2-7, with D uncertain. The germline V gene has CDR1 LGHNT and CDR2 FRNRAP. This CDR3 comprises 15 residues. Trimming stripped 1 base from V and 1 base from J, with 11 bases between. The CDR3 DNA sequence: TGTGCTAGTGGTTTGGACACCCGGGTTTCCTACGAGCAGTACTTC. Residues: CASGLDTRVSYEQYF.

DNA for the CDR3: TGCGCCAGCAGTTTGGACAGCCGTGAAAAACTGTTTTTT. Amino acid sequence: CASSLDSREKLFF. The V gene is TRBV10-2, the J gene TRBJ1-4; D may be TRBD1 (6 bases). The CDR3 loop spans 13 amino acids. Trimming took off 5 bases at V and 7 bases at J, with 11 bases between the two ends. Germline CDR1 WSHSY, CDR2 SAAADI.

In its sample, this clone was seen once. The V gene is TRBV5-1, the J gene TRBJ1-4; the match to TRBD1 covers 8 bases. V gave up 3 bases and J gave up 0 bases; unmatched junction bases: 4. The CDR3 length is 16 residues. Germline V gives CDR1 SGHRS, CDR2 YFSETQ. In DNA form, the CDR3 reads TGCGCCAGCAGCTCCGGACAGGGTGCAACTAATGAAAAACTGTTTTTT. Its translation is CASSSGQGATNEKLFF.

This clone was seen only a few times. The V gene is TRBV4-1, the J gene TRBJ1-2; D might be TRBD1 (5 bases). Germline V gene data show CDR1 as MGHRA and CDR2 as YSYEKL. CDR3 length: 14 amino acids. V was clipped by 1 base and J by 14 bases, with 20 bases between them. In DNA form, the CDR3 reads TGCGCCAGCAGCCAAGTTCTTCCAGGGTGGGCTAGAACCTTC. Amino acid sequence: CASSQVLPGWARTF.

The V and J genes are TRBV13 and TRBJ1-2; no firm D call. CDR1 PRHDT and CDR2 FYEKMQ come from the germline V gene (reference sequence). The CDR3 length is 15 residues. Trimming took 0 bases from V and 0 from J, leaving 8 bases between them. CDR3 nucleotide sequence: TGTGCCAGCAGCTTAGGAGGAGCATCTAACTATGGCTACACCTTC. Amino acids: CASSLGGASNYGYTF.

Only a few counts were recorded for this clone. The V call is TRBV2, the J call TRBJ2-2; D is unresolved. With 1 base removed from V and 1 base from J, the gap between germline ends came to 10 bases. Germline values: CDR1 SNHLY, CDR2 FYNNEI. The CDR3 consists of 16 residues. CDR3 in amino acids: CASSEVGVLNTGELFF. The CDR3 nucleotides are TGTGCCAGCAGTGAAGTTGGGGTTTTGAACACCGGGGAGCTGTTTTTT. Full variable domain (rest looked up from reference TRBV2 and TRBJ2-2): EPEVTQTPSHQVTQMGQEVILRCVPISNHLYFYWYRQILGQKVEFLVSFYNNEISEKSEIFDDQFSVERPDGSNFTLKIRSTKLEDSAMYFCASSEVGVLNTGELFFGEGSRLTVL.